The 20 T cell receptor beta chains presented below share a single source sample, sequenced in a study of regulatory T cells in long-lasting Graves disease. Time point defined: newly diagnosed GD, antithyroid drugs for less than 3 months. The TCR library was made from RNA extracted from PBMCs. Assembly of TCR beta libraries relied on iRepertoire HTBI primers together with Arm-PCR of CDR3 regions. TCRdb processed the multiplex PCR reads anew with MiXCR; each CDR3 protein has one entry. The sample has 500,000 or so distinct CDR3 sequences; approximately 14% are singletons. Separately, the same data were catalogued under a study of T cells in Graves' hyperthyroidism and ophthalmopathy.

The sequencing here drew on peripheral blood mononuclear cells (PBMCs), taken at new diagnosis, from a patient treated with antithyroid drugs. Receptor source: a woman aged 45-65 years with Graves disease.

V and J are TRBV7-6 and TRBJ2-2; 9 positions agree with TRBD1. Germline CDR1 is SGHVS and CDR2 is FNYEAQ. The CDR3 contains 16 residues. Losses at the gene ends were 5 bases for V and 2 bases for J; bases not matched to a gene: 6. This chain's CDR3 is CASSLPDRGNTGELFF. The CDR3 nucleotides are TGTGCCAGCAGCCTTCCGGACAGGGGCAACACCGGGGAGCTGTTTTTT.

This clonotype has at least ten counts. This chain connects TRBV9 to TRBJ2-1; D is possibly TRBD2 (6 bases). Germline V CDR1 and CDR2: SGDLS, YYNGEE. The CDR3 sequence is 16 residues long. V lost 1 base, J lost 4 bases, and 15 bases lay in between. CDR3 DNA sequence: TGTGCCAGCAGCGTAATGGGGACTGGGGCGTACAATGAGCAGTTCTTC. Translating it yields CASSVMGTGAYNEQFF.

This clonotype was found many times. The rearrangement joins TRBV7-9 to TRBJ2-7; TRBD2 agrees at 12 bases. The CDR3 is 16 residues long. Germline assignment: CDR1 SEHNR and CDR2 FQNEAQ (reference sequence). V gave up 5 bases and J gave up 2 bases; unmatched junction bases: 7. The DNA for the CDR3 is TGTGCCAGCAGCGTAACTAGCGGGAGGACTCCCTACGAGCAGTACTTC. This sequence encodes CASSVTSGRTPYEQYF.

This clonotype was seen at least ten times. The J gene is TRBJ2-3, the V gene TRBV3-1, with 12 bases matching TRBD2. Germline trimming cut 3 bases from V and 2 bases from J; bases unmatched to any gene: 6. Germline CDR1 LGHDT, CDR2 YNNKEL (reference sequence). This CDR3 region has 17 residues. The CDR3 loop is CASSHSLAGGPTDTQYF. In nucleotides, the CDR3 is TGTGCCAGCAGCCATTCCCTAGCGGGAGGGCCCACAGATACGCAGTATTTT.

The V and J genes are TRBV27 and TRBJ2-1, with a weak D call TRBD1 (6 bases). Trimming cost V 6 bases and J 10 bases, with 16 bases left between them. The CDR3 length is 13 residues. CDR1 MNHEY and CDR2 SMNVEV come from the germline V gene (reference sequence). CDR3 coding DNA: TGTGCCAGCAGCTTACAGGGTGCTCGGGAGCAGTTCTTC. Amino acids: CASSLQGAREQFF.

This clonotype was seen more than once but under ten times. The CDR3 region has the DNA TGTGCCAGCAGCCTCGGCGGGGAAGGCTACACCTTC. The encoded protein is CASSLGGEGYTF. The J gene is TRBJ1-2, the V gene TRBV3-1; D is uncertain. V lost 4 bases, J lost 8 bases, and 11 bases lay in between. Per the germline V gene, CDR1 is LGHDT and CDR2 is YNNKEL (reference sequence). The length of the CDR3 is 12 residues.

In regard to this clonotype: A far more abundant clone sits one base away, making this likely a read error. This rearrangement joins TRBV5-5 to TRBJ2-7, with 9 bases that match TRBD1. Germline loops: CDR1 SGHKS, CDR2 YYEKEE (reference sequence). CDR3 length: 14 residues. Losses at the gene ends were 3 bases for V and 4 bases for J; bases not matched to a gene: 5. Here the CDR3 DNA reads TGTGCCAGCAGCTGGGACAGGGCGGAGTACGAGCAGTACTTC. Protein product: CASSWDRAEYEQYF. The complete variable domain, with remaining parts taken from reference TRBV5-5 and TRBJ2-7, reads DAGVTQSPTHLIKTRGQQVTLRCSPISGHKSVSWYQQVLGQGPQFIFQYYEKEERGRGNFPDRFSARQFPNYSSELNVNALLLGDSALYLCASSWDRAEYEQYFGPGTRLTVT.

This clonotype has ten or more counts. DNA of the CDR3: TGTGCCAGCAGTTACCCCCCCGACAGGGGCGCCTATAGCAATCAGCCCCAGCATTTT. It is translated as CASSYPPDRGAYSNQPQHF. The chain recombines TRBV6-9 with TRBJ1-5; 8 bases fit TRBD1. This CDR3 region has 19 residues. CDR1 is MNHGY, CDR2 SVAAGI, per germline. The ends lost 3 bases at V and 0 bases at J; junction bases unmatched: 13.

This clonotype was seen repeatedly, ten times or more. This rearrangement joins TRBV11-2 to TRBJ2-7, with D uncertain. Germline V gives CDR1 SGHAT, CDR2 FQNNGV. Trimming left V 2 bases short and J 0 bases short, with 11 bases between. This CDR3 has 15 amino acids. DNA of the CDR3: TGTGCCAGCAGCTTACCAGGCAGGAGCTCCTACGAGCAGTACTTC. Encoded protein: CASSLPGRSSYEQYF.

This clonotype was counted at least ten times. The gene calls are TRBV11-3 and TRBJ2-1; 7 bases match TRBD2. Germline assignment: CDR1 SGHNT and CDR2 YENEEA. Losses at the gene ends were 4 bases for V and 5 bases for J; bases not matched to a gene: 11. The CDR3 runs to 16 residues. The CDR3 is CASSSNRDYGNNEQFF. CDR3 coding DNA: TGTGCCAGCAGCTCAAACCGGGACTACGGAAACAATGAGCAGTTCTTC.

The V and J genes are TRBV10-1 and TRBJ2-7; possibly TRBD2 for D (6 bases). The germline V gene has CDR1 WNHNN and CDR2 SYGVQD (reference sequence). V gave up 10 bases and J gave up 4 bases, with 26 bases separating them. The CDR3 runs 16 residues. Here the CDR3 DNA reads TGCGCCATCTTTGATGGCCGGGACTTGCAGAGGTACGAGCAGTACTTC. It yields the protein CAIFDGRDLQRYEQYF.

In its sample, this clonotype was seen many times. The chain joins TRBV29-1 to TRBJ2-2, with D possibly being TRBD1 (5 bases). The germline V gene encodes CDR1 SQVTM and CDR2 ANQGSEA. Between the trimmed V and J ends, which lost 7 bases and 1 base, there was a span of 19 bases. The CDR3 extends over 16 amino acids. CDR3 DNA sequence: TGCAGCGCCGAAGCCCAGGGAAGGCTGAACACCGGGGAGCTGTTTTTT. This encodes CSAEAQGRLNTGELFF.

This clonotype occurred a few times. This CDR3 is CASSIHPPGQGGTGELFF. The CDR3 DNA reads TGTGCCAGTAGTATACACCCGCCGGGACAGGGTGGCACCGGGGAGCTGTTTTTT. J is TRBJ2-2 and V is TRBV19; TRBD1 agrees at 9 bases. Germline assignment: CDR1 LNHDA and CDR2 SQIVND (reference sequence). The trim removed 2 bases at V and 4 bases at J, leaving 11 bases unmatched. This CDR3 spans 18 amino acids.

This clonotype was seen repeatedly, ten times or more. This chain connects TRBV3-1 to TRBJ1-1; 7 bases map to TRBD1. With 5 bases clipped from V and 7 bases from J, the junction kept 16 bases outside the gene matches. The CDR3 spans 16 residues. CDR1 LGHDT and CDR2 YNNKEL come from the germline V gene (reference sequence). This chain's CDR3 is CASSDPGQKGLFEAFF. The DNA of the CDR3 is TGTGCCAGCAGCGATCCGGGACAGAAGGGTTTATTTGAAGCTTTCTTT.

The chain links TRBV19 to TRBJ2-7; D call uncertain. CDR1 and CDR2 from the germline V gene are LNHDA and SQIVND (reference sequence). The CDR3 contains 13 residues. The ends were cut back, 9 bases at V and 3 bases at J, with 15 bases in the middle. The CDR3 DNA reads TGTGCCAGCACACCCGCAGGTGACTACGAGCAGTACTTC. Translation gives CASTPAGDYEQYF.

This clonotype was counted many times. The rearrangement joins TRBV6-4 to TRBJ2-1; 8 bases fit TRBD2. J lost 3 bases, V lost 6 bases, and 7 bases had no gene match. Germline CDR1 MRHNA, CDR2 SNTAGT. This CDR3 has 15 amino acids. This CDR3 is CASRPSGGDYNEQFF. The CDR3 nucleotides read TGTGCCAGCAGACCGAGCGGGGGAGACTACAATGAGCAGTTCTTC.

The rearrangement links TRBV5-1 to TRBJ2-5; D unclear. Germline lookup yields CDR1 SGHRS and CDR2 YFSETQ. The CDR3 is 12 amino acids. The germline V and J ends were trimmed by 4 bases and 2 bases, with 6 bases remaining between them. For the CDR3, the DNA is TGCGCCAGCAGCAAGGGACAAGAGACCCAGTACTTC. Translation gives CASSKGQETQYF.

The chain recombines TRBV5-8 with TRBJ2-7; 9 bases fit TRBD1. The length of the CDR3 is 13 residues. Trimming removed 6 bases from V and 2 bases from J; junction bases left unmatched: 3. CDR1 SGHTS and CDR2 YDEGEE come from the germline V gene. The CDR3 DNA follows: TGTGCCAGCACCAGACAGGGGGCCTACGAGCAGTACTTC. Translating gives CASTRQGAYEQYF.

This clonotype showed up just once. The V call is TRBV28, the J call TRBJ2-7, with D possibly matching TRBD2 (6 bases). The V gene lost 5 bases and the J gene lost 0 bases, with 14 bases spanning the gap. Germline CDR1 and CDR2: MDHEN and SYDVKM. The CDR3 sequence is 15 residues long. The DNA of the CDR3 is TGTGCCAGCAGTCCTCGGGGACTTAGCTCCTACGAGCAGTACTTC. Protein product: CASSPRGLSSYEQYF.

The chain is built from TRBV6-5 and TRBJ2-7; D not certain. Germline-derived CDR1 and CDR2 are MNHEY and SVGAGI. This CDR3 has 14 amino acids. Trimming took 2 bases from V and 4 from J, leaving 12 bases between them. CDR3 sequence: CASSYRVNFYEQYF. Written as DNA, the CDR3 is TGTGCCAGCAGTTACAGGGTTAATTTTTACGAGCAGTACTTC.